The clone carrying this TCR beta chain came up many times. TCRdb reprocessed the 5' RACE reads with MiXCR, giving one entry per CDR3 protein. The table shows approximately 47,000 distinct CDR3 sequences, with roughly 13% occurring only once. The sample's time point: longitudinal time-point 3. The V and J ends lost 2 bases and 8 bases respectively, with 7 bases between them. Germline lookup yields CDR1 KGHSH and CDR2 LQKENI. The CDR3 has 12 amino acids. This specimen comes from a study of neurological immune-mediated disorders. The rearrangement joins TRBV18 to TRBJ2-4; D may be TRBD2 (6 bases). The receptor was derived from a male donor with HTLV-1-associated myelopathy (HAM/TSP). Sequencing input: PBMCs. The DNA for the CDR3 is TGTGCCAGCTCACCAAGGGAGGACATTCAGTACTTC. It yields the protein CASSPREDIQYF. The full variable domain, rest sourced from reference TRBV18 and TRBJ2-4, is NAGVMQNPRHLVRRRGQEARLRCSPMKGHSHVYWYRQLPEEGLKFMVYLQKENIIDESGMPKERFSAEFPKEGPSILRIQQVVRGDSAAYFCASSPREDIQYFGAGTRLSVL.